Included here is one T cell receptor (beta chain) sequence, with context. Per the authors' pipeline: Reference gene primer amplification gave estimated nucleated cell counts. Profiling relied on immunoSEQ multiplex PCR, and the TCRdb table lists in-frame clones only, not all of them. Clonal size and the V and J genes are those of that table, whereas D and trimming came from the DNA. The sample shows about 480,000 clones, roughly 88% of them seen only once. The sample belongs to a study of blood T cell repertoires in COVID-19. The germline V gene has CDR1 MNHEY and CDR2 SMNVEV (reference sequence). V lost 4 bases, J lost 3 bases, and 8 bases stayed unmatched. CDR3 length: 15 residues. Seattle participants joined during active infection and were tracked over time.

What was sequenced was peripheral blood. The chain employs TRBV27 and TRBJ1-2; 7 nucleotides match TRBD1. The TCR was taken from a woman between 50 and 59 years old with COVID-19, enrolled during active disease. This CDR3 is CASSSRIGTDYGYTF. The CDR3 DNA reads TGTGCCAGCAGTTCAAGGATAGGGACAGACTATGGCTACACCTTC.